These T cell receptor beta chains were read from a single sample in a study of blood T cell repertoires in COVID-19. TCRdb's copy holds only in-frame clones and misses some; the assay was immunoSEQ multiplex PCR. The sample has under 300,000 clones, around 89% seen once. Sequencing input: PBMCs or T cells enriched from blood (not recorded which). Receptors were obtained from a woman aged 60 to 75 in a cohort exposed to, infected with or recovered from COVID-19 (not recorded which). Both conserved end residues are part of each CDR3. Fields, in order: clone size, J gene, V gene, D gene, CDR3 protein, CDR3 DNA. D genes are given only for firm matches. The listing skips clone size in some rows; elsewhere it reads once, few, many or a size class.

clone_size: NA; j_call: TRBJ2-3; v_call: TRBV7-2; d_call: NA; cdr3_aa: CASSFIPDTQYF; cdr3_nt: TGTGCCAGCAGCTTCATCCCAGATACGCAGTATTTT
clone_size: NA; j_call: TRBJ2-3; v_call: TRBV29-1; d_call: TRBD1; cdr3_aa: CSVDSDRGGTDTQYF; cdr3_nt: TGCAGCGTAGACTCGGACAGGGGGGGCACAGATACGCAGTATTTT
clone_size: NA; j_call: TRBJ1-1; v_call: TRBV7-6; d_call: NA; cdr3_aa: CASSRQENTEAFF; cdr3_nt: TGTGCCAGCAGCCGCCAGGAGAACACTGAAGCTTTCTTT
clone_size: NA; j_call: TRBJ2-7; v_call: TRBV5-4; d_call: TRBD2; cdr3_aa: CASSPPPSGSTHEQYF; cdr3_nt: TGTGCCAGCAGCCCCCCGCCTAGCGGGAGTACCCACGAGCAGTACTTC
clone_size: NA; j_call: TRBJ1-2; v_call: TRBV29-1; d_call: NA; cdr3_aa: CSVAEGGALGYGYTF; cdr3_nt: TGCAGCGTGGCTGAAGGAGGGGCGCTTGGCTATGGCTACACCTTC
clone_size: NA; j_call: TRBJ1-1; v_call: TRBV19; d_call: NA; cdr3_aa: CASMVGTQGLNTEAFF; cdr3_nt: TGTGCCAGTATGGTGGGGACGCAGGGGTTGAACACTGAAGCTTTCTTT
clone_size: NA; j_call: TRBJ1-4; v_call: TRBV5-4; d_call: NA; cdr3_aa: CASSLDVTAEKLFF; cdr3_nt: TGTGCCAGCAGCTTGGACGTGACAGCTGAAAAACTGTTTTTT
clone_size: NA; j_call: TRBJ1-2; v_call: TRBV4-1; d_call: NA; cdr3_aa: CASSQDRTGTNYGYTF; cdr3_nt: TGCGCCAGCAGCCAAGACCGAACAGGGACTAACTATGGCTACACCTTC
clone_size: NA; j_call: TRBJ1-2; v_call: TRBV2; d_call: NA; cdr3_aa: CASSERQGHYGYTF; cdr3_nt: TGTGCCAGCAGTGAACGGCAGGGGCACTATGGCTACACCTTC
clone_size: NA; j_call: TRBJ2-1; v_call: TRBV11-2; d_call: TRBD2; cdr3_aa: CASSFEGSGSQDNEQFF; cdr3_nt: TGTGCCAGCAGCTTCGAAGGCAGCGGGAGTCAGGACAATGAGCAGTTCTTC
clone_size: NA; j_call: TRBJ1-6; v_call: TRBV28; d_call: TRBD1; cdr3_aa: CASSLHLDRSYNSPLHF; cdr3_nt: TGTGCCAGCAGTTTGCATTTGGACAGGTCGTATAATTCACCCCTCCACTTT
clone_size: NA; j_call: TRBJ2-3; v_call: TRBV12-3/TRBV12-4; d_call: TRBD2; cdr3_aa: CASRPGTRKQYF; cdr3_nt: TGTGCCAGCAGACCCGGGACTAGGAAGCAGTATTTT
clone_size: NA; j_call: TRBJ2-7; v_call: TRBV5-6; d_call: TRBD2; cdr3_aa: CASSLGAGGPLQYF; cdr3_nt: TGTGCCAGCAGCTTAGGAGCGGGAGGGCCGTTACAGTACTTC
clone_size: NA; j_call: TRBJ2-2; v_call: TRBV28; d_call: NA; cdr3_aa: CASSPLATGELFF; cdr3_nt: TGTGCCAGCAGTCCCCTAGCCACCGGGGAGCTGTTTTTT
clone_size: NA; j_call: TRBJ2-7; v_call: TRBV28; d_call: NA; cdr3_aa: CASARSGSYEQYF; cdr3_nt: TGTGCCAGCGCTCGGAGCGGCTCCTACGAGCAGTACTTC
clone_size: NA; j_call: TRBJ1-5; v_call: TRBV30; d_call: TRBD1; cdr3_aa: CAWSRSKGQGHQPQHF; cdr3_nt: TGTGCCTGGAGTCGTTCAAAAGGACAGGGGCATCAGCCCCAGCATTTT
clone_size: NA; j_call: TRBJ2-1; v_call: TRBV7-9; d_call: NA; cdr3_aa: CASSSQGGRAYNEQFF; cdr3_nt: TGTGCCAGCAGCTCACAAGGGGGGAGGGCCTACAATGAGCAGTTCTTC
clone_size: once; j_call: TRBJ1-1; v_call: TRBV5-1; d_call: NA; cdr3_aa: CASSSDGGGGTEAFF; cdr3_nt: TGCGCCAGCAGCTCCGACGGGGGAGGGGGCACTGAAGCTTTCTTT
clone_size: NA; j_call: TRBJ2-3; v_call: TRBV10-3; d_call: NA; cdr3_aa: CAISVAISTDTQYF; cdr3_nt: TGTGCCATCAGTGTGGCAATTAGCACAGATACGCAGTATTTT
clone_size: NA; j_call: TRBJ2-3; v_call: TRBV28; d_call: TRBD1; cdr3_aa: CASSLRGLGTDTQYF; cdr3_nt: TGTGCCAGCAGCCTCAGGGGGCTTGGAACAGATACGCAGTATTTT
clone_size: NA; j_call: TRBJ1-6; v_call: TRBV5-6; d_call: NA; cdr3_aa: CASSLGVGSNNSPLHF; cdr3_nt: TGTGCCAGCAGCTTAGGGGTGGGATCGAATAATTCACCCCTCCACTTT
clone_size: NA; j_call: TRBJ1-3; v_call: TRBV7-2; d_call: NA; cdr3_aa: CASSLAGSAGGLGNTIYF; cdr3_nt: TGTGCCAGCAGCTTAGCGGGGTCTGCGGGGGGCCTTGGAAACACCATATATTTT
clone_size: NA; j_call: TRBJ2-3; v_call: TRBV2; d_call: NA; cdr3_aa: CASSLTRGTDTQYF; cdr3_nt: TGTGCCAGCAGTCTTACTAGGGGCACAGATACGCAGTATTTT
clone_size: NA; j_call: TRBJ1-6; v_call: TRBV4-2; d_call: TRBD1; cdr3_aa: CASGTGSSYNSPLHF; cdr3_nt: TGTGCCAGCGGGACAGGGAGCTCCTATAATTCACCCCTCCACTTT
clone_size: NA; j_call: TRBJ2-7; v_call: TRBV7-2; d_call: TRBD2; cdr3_aa: CASSQDPAGVREQYF; cdr3_nt: TGTGCCAGCAGCCAAGACCCAGCGGGAGTGAGGGAGCAGTACTTC
clone_size: NA; j_call: TRBJ2-7; v_call: TRBV10-3; d_call: NA; cdr3_aa: CAISESREGYEQYF; cdr3_nt: TGTGCCATCAGTGAGTCGCGTGAGGGTTACGAGCAGTACTTC
clone_size: NA; j_call: TRBJ1-1; v_call: TRBV28; d_call: TRBD1; cdr3_aa: CASSSRQGIEAFF; cdr3_nt: TGTGCCAGCAGTTCCCGACAGGGAATAGAAGCTTTCTTT
clone_size: few; j_call: TRBJ2-1; v_call: TRBV5-1; d_call: TRBD2; cdr3_aa: CASSLLAGVLYEQFF; cdr3_nt: TGCGCCAGCAGTCTTTTAGCGGGAGTTTTATATGAGCAGTTCTTC
clone_size: once; j_call: TRBJ2-6; v_call: TRBV21-1; d_call: NA; cdr3_aa: CASLQYSGANVLTF; cdr3_nt: TGTGCCAGCCTACAGTACTCTGGGGCCAACGTCCTGACTTTC
clone_size: once; j_call: TRBJ2-1; v_call: TRBV18; d_call: TRBD2; cdr3_aa: CASSPKGLAGGYNEQFF; cdr3_nt: TGTGCCAGCTCGCCTAAGGGACTAGCGGGAGGTTACAATGAGCAGTTCTTC
clone_size: NA; j_call: TRBJ1-1; v_call: TRBV29-1; d_call: TRBD1; cdr3_aa: CSVERAPGQSEAFF; cdr3_nt: TGCAGCGTCGAAAGGGCTCCGGGACAGAGTGAAGCTTTCTTT
clone_size: NA; j_call: TRBJ2-5; v_call: TRBV14; d_call: NA; cdr3_aa: CASSQVRAGPEETQYF; cdr3_nt: TGTGCCAGCAGCCAAGTACGGGCGGGGCCCGAAGAGACCCAGTACTTC
clone_size: NA; j_call: TRBJ2-5; v_call: TRBV7-9; d_call: NA; cdr3_aa: CASSLAGAKETQYF; cdr3_nt: TGTGCCAGCAGCTTAGCGGGGGCGAAAGAGACCCAGTACTTC
clone_size: NA; j_call: TRBJ2-1; v_call: TRBV7-9; d_call: TRBD2; cdr3_aa: CASSLASGNYNEQFF; cdr3_nt: TGTGCCAGCAGCTTGGCTAGCGGAAATTACAATGAGCAGTTCTTC